This T cell receptor beta chain originates from a study of T cell clonotyping in hematopoietic cell transplantation. Study-level findings and limits: Recipient TCR diversity dropped after transplant; expanded clonotypes rose from day 30 to 180.

Clones were read by immunoSEQ multiplex PCR, and TCRdb kept only the in-frame ones, dropping some. The sample contains thousands of clones, around 96% of which appear only once. Points on this clone: What it binds is not known.

Recipient blood drawn about 28 days pretransplant and days 30, 100, 180 after. CDR1 is SQVTM, CDR2 ANQGSEA, per germline. The CDR3 has 13 amino acids. Trimming removed 3 bases at V and 0 bases at J, with 9 bases between. The source material was PBMCs, sampled 30 days after allogeneic stem cell transplant. V and J are TRBV29-1 and TRBJ2-7; tentative D call: TRBD2 (6 bases). The receptor was derived from a male patient aged 40 to 50 who had an allogeneic stem cell transplant from a related donor, so the T cells may come from the graft donor. Some clones in this sample may be carry-over from other donors' samples. CDR3 nucleotides: TGCAGCGTTGAGGCTAGCGACTCCTACGAGCAGTACTTC. This codes for CSVEASDSYEQYF.